The clone carrying this T cell receptor beta chain was found once. This record belongs to a study of blood T cell repertoires in COVID-19. Sequencing was performed with immunoSEQ multiplex PCR; in TCRdb, only in-frame clones are kept and a portion is missing. The table includes roughly 30,000 clones, 90% to 95% detected once. This receptor was taken from a woman in her 70s with COVID-19, enrolled during active disease. The material sequenced was peripheral blood.

In DNA form, the CDR3 reads TGTGCCAGCTCGACGGACAGTCGGTCCTACAATGAGCAGTTCTTC. Its translation is CASSTDSRSYNEQFF. The V gene is TRBV3-1 (or the pseudogene TRBV3-2), the J gene TRBJ2-1; D possibly corresponds to TRBD1 (6 bases). Germline CDR1 reads LGHDT; CDR2 reads YNNKEL (reference sequence). V was trimmed by 8 bases and J by 1 base, leaving 15 bases between them. This CDR3 spans 15 amino acids.